This T cell receptor (beta chain) was sequenced during a study of control samples from healthy donors and cancer patients. The assay was immunoSEQ multiplex PCR, and TCRdb's table has in-frame clones only and misses some. Of about 130,000 clones listed, roughly nine tenths were seen once; the top ten hold over 6.5%. This clone occurred once. CDR3 size: 14 residues. The V end was cut by 0 bases, the J end by 3 bases, with 8 bases between. The germline V gene has CDR1 MNHEY and CDR2 SVGAGI. The source is a man aged 45 to 65 with head and neck cancer. The chain recombines TRBV6-5 with TRBJ1-1; no firm D call. Sequencing used PBMCs. For the CDR3, the DNA is TGTGCCAGCAGTTACTCCTTCAGGTACACTGAAGCTTTCTTT. This translates into CASSYSFRYTEAFF.